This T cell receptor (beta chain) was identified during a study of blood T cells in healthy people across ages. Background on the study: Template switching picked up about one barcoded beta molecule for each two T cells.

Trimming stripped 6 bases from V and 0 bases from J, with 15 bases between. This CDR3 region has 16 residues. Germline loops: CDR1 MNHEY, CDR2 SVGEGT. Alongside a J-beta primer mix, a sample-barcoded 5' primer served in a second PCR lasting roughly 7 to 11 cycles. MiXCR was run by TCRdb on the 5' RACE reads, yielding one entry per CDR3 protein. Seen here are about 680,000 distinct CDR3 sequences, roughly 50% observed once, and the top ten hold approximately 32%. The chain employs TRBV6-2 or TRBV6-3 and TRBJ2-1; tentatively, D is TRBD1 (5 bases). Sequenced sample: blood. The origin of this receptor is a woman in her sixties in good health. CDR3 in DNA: TGTGCCAGCAGCTTCAGGGCGAGTTACTCCTACAATGAGCAGTTCTTC. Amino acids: CASSFRASYSYNEQFF.